Listed below are T cell receptor beta chains from one sample, sequenced in a study of regulatory T cells in long-lasting Graves disease. TCRdb reprocessed the multiplex PCR reads via MiXCR and lists one record per CDR3 protein. Among 350,000 to 450,000 distinct CDR3 sequences, about 16% were seen once, and the ten largest hold 16%. This sample was also put to use in a study of T cells in Graves' hyperthyroidism and ophthalmopathy.

The source material was peripheral blood mononuclear cells (PBMCs), sampled at new diagnosis, from a patient treated with antithyroid drugs. These receptors were collected from a woman under 40 with Graves disease. Each CDR3 is given with its conserved first and last residue. The D gene is left open where the match is weak. The size of a clone is reported for some rows only, either as once, few or many, or as a class for expanded clones.

v_gene	abundance	j_gene	d_gene	CDR3aa	CDR3nt
TRBV28	many	TRBJ2-2	TRBD2	CASRETSGTVGELFF	TGTGCCAGCAGGGAGACTAGCGGGACAGTCGGGGAGCTGTTTTTT
TRBV24-1	many	TRBJ2-1	TRBD2	CATSDSGLVDEQFF	TGTGCCACCAGTGATTCGGGACTAGTTGATGAGCAGTTCTTC
TRBV27	NA	TRBJ2-7	TRBD2	CASSLGGFSSYERYF	TGTGCCAGCAGTTTGGGGGGGTTCTCCTCCTACGAGCGGTACTTC
TRBV4-1	NA	TRBJ1-4	NA	CASSLSGTGSEKLFF	TGCGCCAGCAGCCTTTCCGGGACCGGTAGTGAAAAACTGTTTTTT
TRBV6-1	NA	TRBJ1-5	NA	CASSETFLKPQHF	TGTGCCAGCAGTGAAACTTTCCTCAAACCCCAGCATTTT
TRBV30	NA	TRBJ2-3	TRBD2	CAWSWIAGADTQYF	TGTGCCTGGAGTTGGATAGCGGGAGCAGATACGCAGTATTTT
TRBV7-2	many	TRBJ2-1	TRBD2	CASSTRLAVYNEQFF	TGTGCCAGCAGCACGAGACTAGCAGTATACAATGAGCAGTTCTTC
TRBV3-1	NA	TRBJ2-3	TRBD2	CASSRLAGGLTDTQYF	TGTGCCAGCAGCCGACTAGCGGGAGGGTTGACAGATACGCAGTATTTT
TRBV30	NA	TRBJ1-1	NA	CPEGLGTEAFF	TGTCCTGAGGGGTTGGGCACTGAAGCTTTCTTT
TRBV6-1	many	TRBJ2-7	NA	CASRPFSGRTNEQYF	TGTGCCAGCAGACCTTTTTCGGGACGCACAAACGAGCAGTACTTC
TRBV11-1	many	TRBJ2-3	TRBD2	CASSPGGTQRAQYF	TGTGCCAGCAGCCCCGGGGGGACCCAGCGGGCGCAGTATTTT
TRBV30	few	TRBJ2-5	NA	CAWRPLGGTLATEGSETQYF	TGTGCCTGGCGCCCCTTAGGCGGGACTCTCGCCACCGAAGGCTCGGAGACCCAGTACTTC
TRBV24-1	many	TRBJ2-1	TRBD2	CATSDRTSGRAFEQFF	TGTGCCACCAGTGACCGGACTAGCGGGAGAGCATTCGAGCAGTTCTTC
TRBV7-2	many	TRBJ2-7	NA	CASSLDWREQYF	TGTGCCAGCAGCTTAGACTGGAGAGAGCAGTACTTC
TRBV11-3	many	TRBJ2-1	TRBD2	CASSLESGSLYNEQFF	TGTGCCAGCAGCTTAGAGAGCGGGAGCCTCTACAATGAGCAGTTCTTC
TRBV4-1	few	TRBJ2-1	NA	CASTESSHSVSYNEQFF	TGCGCCAGCACCGAAAGTTCCCATTCCGTATCCTACAATGAGCAGTTCTTC
TRBV28	many	TRBJ1-1	NA	CASSSSQFTEAFF	TGTGCCAGCAGTTCCAGTCAATTCACTGAAGCTTTCTTT
TRBV10-3	NA	TRBJ2-1	NA	CAISIYPPAEKGLNEQSF	TGTGCCATCTCAATATACCCCCCGGCGGAAAAGGGTCTGAATGAGCAGTCCTTC
TRBV27	many	TRBJ2-2	NA	CASGRMGTGELFF	TGTGCCAGCGGCAGAATGGGCACCGGGGAGCTGTTTTTT
TRBV7-3	many	TRBJ2-1	TRBD1	CASSSDRGSYNEQFF	TGTGCCAGCAGTTCTGACAGGGGTTCCTACAATGAGCAGTTCTTC
TRBV4-1	NA	TRBJ2-1	TRBD2	CASSLGTSAAVEQFF	TGCGCCAGCAGCCTCGGGACTAGCGCGGCTGTTGAGCAGTTCTTC
TRBV6-2/TRBV6-3	many	TRBJ2-2	TRBD1	CASSYNRGDTGELFF	TGTGCCAGCAGTTATAACAGGGGTGACACCGGGGAGCTGTTTTTT